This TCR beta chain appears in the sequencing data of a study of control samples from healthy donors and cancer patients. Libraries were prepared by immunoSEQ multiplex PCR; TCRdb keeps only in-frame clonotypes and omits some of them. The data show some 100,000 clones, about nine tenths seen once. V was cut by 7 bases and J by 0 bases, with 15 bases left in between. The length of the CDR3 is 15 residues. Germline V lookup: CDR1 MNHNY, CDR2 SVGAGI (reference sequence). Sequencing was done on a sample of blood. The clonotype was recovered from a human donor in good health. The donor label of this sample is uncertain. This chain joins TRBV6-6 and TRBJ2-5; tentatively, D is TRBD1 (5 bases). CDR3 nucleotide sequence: TGTGCCAGCACCAGACTGGGGCGAAACCAAGAGACCCAGTACTTC. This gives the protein CASTRLGRNQETQYF.